This entry lists 8 T cell receptor beta chains sequenced from one sample in a study of blood T cell repertoires in COVID-19. The method was immunoSEQ multiplex PCR; TCRdb's version includes in-frame clones alone and lacks a portion of them. The repertoire holds around 220,000 clones, with 85% to 90% as singletons. Specimen: PBMCs or T cells enriched from blood (not recorded which). All receptors come from a man aged 25 to 40 who had been exposed to COVID-19.

In DNA form, the CDR3 reads TGTGCCAGCAGCCCGGGGTACAATGAGCAGTTCTTC. This gives the protein CASSPGYNEQFF. This sequence joins TRBV5-5 and TRBJ2-1, with D possibly TRBD2 on 5 matching bases. V was shortened by 4 bases and J by 4 bases, with 6 bases between the two germline ends. The germline V gene has CDR1 SGHKS and CDR2 YYEKEE (reference sequence). The length of the CDR3 is 12 residues.

V and J are TRBV6-5 and TRBJ1-1; D is possibly TRBD1 (6 bases). Germline lookup yields CDR1 MNHEY and CDR2 SVGAGI. Trimming took 6 bases from V and 4 from J, leaving 12 bases between them. The CDR3 runs 13 residues. In nucleotides, the CDR3 is TGTGCCAGCAGAGCGACAGGCTTCACTGAAGCTTTCTTT. As protein: CASRATGFTEAFF.

The genes are TRBV9 and TRBJ2-5, with TRBD1 matching 7 bases. Germline values: CDR1 SGDLS, CDR2 YYNGEE. Losses at the gene ends were 4 bases for V and 1 base for J; bases not matched to a gene: 10. CDR3 size: 16 residues. CDR3 sequence (DNA): TGTGCCAGCAGCCGTGACTTCGGGACAGCCCAAGAGACCCAGTACTTC. This gives the protein CASSRDFGTAQETQYF.

The rearrangement links TRBV29-1 to TRBJ2-3; D may be TRBD1 (5 bases). The V gene's germline CDR1 is SQVTM and CDR2 ANQGSEA. The CDR3 sequence is 15 residues long. V was pared by 7 bases and J by 6 bases, with 23 bases between. The CDR3 region has the DNA TGCAGCGCCATACAGGAGTCAAACCCCATGGATACGCAGTATTTT. Translation gives CSAIQESNPMDTQYF.

The gene calls are TRBV27 and TRBJ1-5; 9 nucleotides match TRBD1. Germline-derived CDR1 and CDR2 are MNHEY and SMNVEV (reference sequence). The junction had 11 bases not matched to a gene; V was cut back by 5 bases and J by 3 bases. The CDR3 runs to 17 residues. CDR3 residues: CASSAVEDRGINQPQHF. CDR3 in DNA: TGTGCCAGCAGTGCGGTAGAGGACAGGGGTATCAATCAGCCCCAGCATTTT.

The genes are TRBV9 and TRBJ2-7, with D possibly TRBD2 on 6 matching bases. The CDR3 sequence is 15 residues long. Trimming removed 0 bases from V and 3 bases from J, with 13 bases in between. Germline V gene sequence: CDR1 SGDLS, CDR2 YYNGEE. DNA for the CDR3: TGTGCCAGCAGCGTAGAGGACGGGCGGGGCTACGAGCAGTACTTC. This sequence encodes CASSVEDGRGYEQYF. The full variable domain, rest sourced from reference TRBV9 and TRBJ2-7, is DSGVTQTPKHLITATGQRVTLRCSPRSGDLSVYWYQQSLDQGLQFLIQYYNGEERAKGNILERFSAQQFPDLHSELNLSSLELGDSALYFCASSVEDGRGYEQYFGPGTRLTVT.

This chain connects TRBV7-9 to TRBJ1-6; D remains ambiguous. Germline V gene data show CDR1 as SEHNR and CDR2 as FQNEAQ (reference sequence). CDR3 length: 13 residues. Trimming removed 3 bases from V and 8 bases from J, with 8 bases in between. The CDR3, as DNA: TGTGCCAGCAGCTTGTTGGCCGATTCACCCCTCCACTTT. This sequence encodes CASSLLADSPLHF.

This chain links TRBV2 with TRBJ2-3; possibly TRBD2 for D (5 bases). The CDR3 has 12 amino acids. V dropped 8 bases and J dropped 9 bases, with 15 bases sitting between them. Germline V CDR1 and CDR2: SNHLY, FYNNEI. CDR3 in amino acids: CASFESSGTQYF. In DNA, the CDR3 is TGTGCCAGCTTTGAGTCGTCGGGGACGCAGTATTTT. The full variable domain, its missing parts supplied by reference TRBV2 and TRBJ2-3, is EPEVTQTPSHQVTQMGQEVILRCVPISNHLYFYWYRQILGQKVEFLVSFYNNEISEKSEIFDDQFSVERPDGSNFTLKIRSTKLEDSAMYFCASFESSGTQYFGPGTRLTVL.